This T cell receptor beta chain stems from a study of post-analysis software for immune sequencing data (dated by TCRdb to the mid-2010s). At the level of the whole study: Disease courses on record covered relapsing-remitting, secondary progressive and progressive-relapsing multiple sclerosis, though some patients had no subtype annotation. Patient repertoires were compared against about a dozen previously published healthy control repertoires from donors aged about 6 to 26 years. A subset of samples was prepared in parallel using single-end sample barcoding, then pooled and co-amplified after Illumina adapter ligation.

General conclusions and limits of the study: Compared with controls, multiple sclerosis patients had significantly lower normalized Chao1 diversity, a finding suggesting substantial peripheral T-cell clonal expansion. When samples were clustered directly using the F measure, samples prepared in the same batch co-clustered strongly, which prompted a batch-effect correction. The multiple sclerosis patient group was slightly younger than the control group. Significantly higher frequencies in patients than in controls were found for a few TRBV segments, including TRBV5-6, TRBV5-1 and TRBV20-1.

TCR beta repertoires were profiled from peripheral blood of over 10 young patients with multiple sclerosis to demonstrate the VDJtools post-analysis software. The multiple sclerosis patients were children and adolescents ranging in age from 6 to 15 years. Deletion took 1 base off V and 0 bases off J, with a span of 7 bases between the germline ends. From its cysteine to its phenylalanine, the CDR3 spans 16 amino acids. Just the 48-base CDR3 DNA is kept, in frame starting at base 1. According to the germline V gene (reference sequence), CDR1 reads SEHNR and CDR2 reads FQNEAQ. Concerning this clonotype itself: No antigen is known for it. Within one base of it there is no much larger clone, and no base qualities were kept.

The library was produced with PCR. The instrument was an Illumina HiSeq 2500. To reduce PCR and sequencing biases, unique molecular identifiers were incorporated into the TCR beta cDNA libraries. Per 1 to 10 million input T cells, roughly 500,000 cDNA molecules were obtained, such that each molecule approximated one T cell. The patient libraries were prepared and sequenced using the same protocol as the earlier healthy control dataset. Within a given batch, samples were prepared together, multiplexed and sequenced on the same HiSeq lane. As for the original processing: Raw barcoded reads were processed with MIGEC, and single-read molecular identifier groups were discarded before consensus assembly and CDR3 extraction. Clonotype tables were post-analysed with VDJtools, and diversity was normalized by down-sampling all datasets to the smallest sample size. Repertoire overlap clustering matched CDR3 amino acid but not nucleotide sequences to correct batch-related cross-sample contamination. TCRdb's own reprocessing of the public reads used fastp at Q25 and MiXCR and kept productive beta chains. When rows share a CDR3 protein, they turn into one entry using the most common DNA and genes. None of the V and J calls come from the authors' own analysis; TCRdb made them. Present in this sample are roughly 670,000 distinct CDR3 sequences, roughly three fifths of which were seen just once. The ten largest clonotypes hold about 11% of the sample.

This clonotype originated in a girl aged 2 to 9 with multiple sclerosis. Input material: blood. The chain employs TRBV7-9 and TRBJ2-6; no confident D gene assignment can be made. The sequenced DNA: TGTGCCAGCAGCTTAGGTTGGAGCTCTGGGGCCAACGTCCTGACTTTC. It translates to CASSLGWSSGANVLTF.